The entry below gives a single T cell receptor (beta chain) sequence along with its context. As yet, its antigen is unknown. The data derive from a study of cytomegalovirus exposure and HLA in healthy donors. About the study: As an earlier analysis found, about 179 million T cells yielded around 110 million unique TCR beta sequences. The study, taken as a whole, reports: Compared with the approximately 680-donor mean, an Asian-associated ancestry cluster reportedly had fewer N-insertions, according to a later analysis. A later analysis linked a missense DCLRE1C variant to TCR beta V- and J-gene trimming. TRBV6-2, TRBV6-3 and some other V segments were unresolvable in 87-base-pair reads.

The CDR3 is 13 residues long. Germline values: CDR1 SQVTM, CDR2 ANQGSEA. Between the trimmed V and J ends, which lost 4 bases and 1 base, there was a span of 10 bases. PCR used 60 Vbeta primers and 13 Jbeta primers. TCRdb's table, derived via immunoSEQ multiplex PCR, lists solely in-frame clones and lacks some. This sample's clone table lists roughly 110,000 clones. Sequencing used PBMCs. The V and J genes are TRBV29-1 and TRBJ1-2; D remains unclear. This TCR was sampled from a man aged 40-49 years in good health and CMV-seropositive. CDR3 sequence reads: CSVGLNLNYGYTF. The CDR3 DNA follows: TGCAGCGTTGGGCTTAACCTTAACTATGGCTACACCTTC.